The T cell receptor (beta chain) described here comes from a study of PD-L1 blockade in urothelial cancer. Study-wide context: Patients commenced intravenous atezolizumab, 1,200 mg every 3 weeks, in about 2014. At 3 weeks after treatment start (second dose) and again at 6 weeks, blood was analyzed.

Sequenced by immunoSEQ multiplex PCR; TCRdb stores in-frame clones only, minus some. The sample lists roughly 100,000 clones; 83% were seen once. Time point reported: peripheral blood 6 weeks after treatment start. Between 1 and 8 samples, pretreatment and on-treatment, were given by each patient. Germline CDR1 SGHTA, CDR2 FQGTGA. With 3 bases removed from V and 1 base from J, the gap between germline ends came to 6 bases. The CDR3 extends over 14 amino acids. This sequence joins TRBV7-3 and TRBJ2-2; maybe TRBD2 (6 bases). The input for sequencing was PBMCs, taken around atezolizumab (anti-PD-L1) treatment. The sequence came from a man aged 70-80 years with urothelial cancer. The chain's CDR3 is CASSLGGNTGELFF. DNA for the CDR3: TGTGCCAGCAGCTTGGGGGGGAACACCGGGGAGCTGTTTTTT. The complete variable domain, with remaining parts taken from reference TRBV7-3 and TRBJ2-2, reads GAGVSQTPSNKVTEKGKYVELRCDPISGHTALYWYRQSLGQGPEFLIYFQGTGAADDSGLPNDRFFAVRPEGSVSTLKIQRTERGDSAVYLCASSLGGNTGELFFGEGSRLTVL.